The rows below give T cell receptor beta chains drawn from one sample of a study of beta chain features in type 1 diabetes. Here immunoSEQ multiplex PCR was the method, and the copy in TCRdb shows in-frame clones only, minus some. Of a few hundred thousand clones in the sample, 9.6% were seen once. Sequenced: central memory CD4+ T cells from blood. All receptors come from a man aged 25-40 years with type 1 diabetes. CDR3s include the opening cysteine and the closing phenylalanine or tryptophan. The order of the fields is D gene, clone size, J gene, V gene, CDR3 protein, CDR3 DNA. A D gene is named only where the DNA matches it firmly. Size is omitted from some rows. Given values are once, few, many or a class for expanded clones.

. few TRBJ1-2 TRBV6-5 CASSHRPGFVGYTF TGTGCCAGCAGTCACCGTCCAGGGTTCGTGGGCTACACCTTC
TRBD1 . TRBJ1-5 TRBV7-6 CASSPGQGVNQPQHF TGTGCCAGCAGCCCGGGACAGGGGGTCAATCAGCCCCAGCATTTT
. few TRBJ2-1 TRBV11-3 CASSTGVGNEQFF TGTGCCAGCAGCACCGGGGTAGGCAATGAGCAGTTCTTC
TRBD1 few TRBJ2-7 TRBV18 CASSGDSHPYEQYF TGTGCCAGCTCGGGGGACAGTCACCCCTACGAGCAGTACTTC
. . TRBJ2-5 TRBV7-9 CASNIGNGRSGEQYF TGTGCCAGCAACATAGGGAACGGGAGATCGGGGGAGCAGTACTTC
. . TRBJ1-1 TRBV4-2 CASSQDQGSNTEAFF TGTGCCAGCAGCCAAGATCAGGGCTCGAACACTGAAGCTTTCTTT
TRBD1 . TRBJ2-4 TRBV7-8 CASSLRGGGKNIQYF TGTGCCAGCAGCTTAAGAGGGGGCGGAAAAAACATTCAGTACTTC
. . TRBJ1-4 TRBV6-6 CASSYHQGGDEKLFF TGTGCCAGCAGTTACCACCAGGGCGGAGATGAAAAACTGTTTTTT
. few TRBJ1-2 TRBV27 CASSLHDGLFDGYTF TGTGCCAGCAGTCTACACGACGGACTCTTTGATGGCTACACCTTC
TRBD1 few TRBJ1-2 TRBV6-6 CASRTGTVYGYTF TGTGCCAGCAGGACCGGGACAGTCTATGGCTACACCTTC
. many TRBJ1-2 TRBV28 CASSRLGGYTF TGTGCCAGCAGTCGGTTAGGGGGCTACACCTTC
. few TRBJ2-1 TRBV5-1 CASSLDGSPWEQFF TGCGCCAGCAGCTTGGACGGGAGTCCTTGGGAGCAGTTCTTC
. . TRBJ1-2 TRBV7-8 CASSLDNPYVGGYTF TGTGCCAGCAGCTTGGACAACCCTTATGTAGGCGGCTACACCTTC
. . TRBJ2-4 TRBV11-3 CASSPTGAKNIQYF TGTGCCAGCAGCCCCACAGGGGCCAAAAACATTCAGTACTTC
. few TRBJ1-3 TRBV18 CASSLTGERNTIYF TGTGCCAGCTCACTTACGGGGGAAAGAAACACCATATATTTT
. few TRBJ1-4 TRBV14 CASSHLDSAVNEKLFF TGTGCCAGCAGCCATTTAGATTCGGCGGTGAATGAAAAACTGTTTTTT
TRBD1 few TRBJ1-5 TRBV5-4 CASSATGEPQHF TGTGCCAGCAGCGCAACAGGGGAACCCCAGCATTTT
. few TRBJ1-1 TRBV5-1 CASSSGDSSEAFF TGCGCCAGCAGCTCGGGAGACAGCAGTGAGGCTTTCTTT
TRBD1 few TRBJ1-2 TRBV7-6 CASSLGQGKWDF TGTGCCAGCAGCTTGGGACAGGGGAAGTGGGACTTC
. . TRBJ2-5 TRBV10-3 CAIRDESRETQYF TGTGCCATCAGGGACGAGTCCCGCGAGACCCAGTACTTC
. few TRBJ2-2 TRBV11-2 CASTSGFTGELFF TGTGCCAGCACATCAGGGTTTACCGGGGAGCTGTTTTTT
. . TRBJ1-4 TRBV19 CASSFEGEKLFF TGTGCCAGTAGTTTTGAAGGTGAAAAACTGTTTTTT
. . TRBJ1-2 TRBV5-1 CASSLDRVDGYTF TGCGCCAGCAGCTTGGACAGGGTGGACGGCTACACCTTC
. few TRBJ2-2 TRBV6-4 CASSEQSTNTGELFF TGTGCCAGCAGTGAACAGTCTACGAACACCGGGGAGCTGTTTTTT
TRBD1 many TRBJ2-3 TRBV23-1 CASRTGGQVF TGCGCCAGCAGGACGGGTGGACAGGTCTTT
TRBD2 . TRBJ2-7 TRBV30 CAWAGGAHEQYF TGTGCCTGGGCGGGAGGGGCTCACGAGCAGTACTTC
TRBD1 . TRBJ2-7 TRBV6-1 CASSAGQGGYEQYF TGTGCCAGCAGTGCTGGACAGGGGGGCTACGAGCAGTACTTC
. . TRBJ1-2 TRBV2 CASSEAAGYGYTF TGTGCCAGCAGTGAGGCGGCGGGTTATGGCTACACCTTC
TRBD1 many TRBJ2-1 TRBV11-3 CASEDRGPGEQFF TGTGCCAGCGAGGACAGGGGGCCAGGTGAGCAGTTCTTC
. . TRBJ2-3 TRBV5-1 CASSTIGDTQYF TGCGCCAGCAGCACCATAGGGGATACGCAGTATTTT
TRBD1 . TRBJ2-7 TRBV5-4 CASSLVEGPGGIRSEQYF TGTGCCAGCAGCTTGGTAGAAGGCCCAGGGGGAATTCGGTCCGAGCAGTACTTC
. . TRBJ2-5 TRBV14 CASSRGTHAQETQYF TGTGCCAGCAGCCGCGGGACTCACGCGCAAGAGACCCAGTACTTC
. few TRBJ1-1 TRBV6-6 CASRDRGAQTEAFF TGTGCCAGCAGGGATAGGGGGGCGCAGACTGAAGCTTTCTTT
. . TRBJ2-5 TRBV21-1 CATSEDWVETQYF TGTGCCACCAGTGAGGACTGGGTGGAGACCCAGTACTTC
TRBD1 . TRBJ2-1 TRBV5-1 CASSLGDSPRAEWNEQFF TGCGCCAGCAGCTTGGGGGACAGCCCGAGGGCCGAATGGAATGAGCAGTTCTTC
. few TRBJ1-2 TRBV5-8 CASSTEAGAGYTF TGTGCCAGCAGCACCGAAGCAGGGGCTGGCTACACCTTC
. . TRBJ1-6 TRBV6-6 CASMVWVNSPLHF TGTGCCAGCATGGTATGGGTTAATTCACCCCTCCACTTT